The 21 T cell receptor beta chains given below trace back to one sample, sequenced in a study of Graves' ophthalmopathy and Graves' hyperthyroidism. Amplification of TCR beta CDR3 regions used RNA transcripts. Second-round multiplex PCR came after first-round RT-PCR with HTBI primers. TCRdb called the multiplex PCR reads again in MiXCR, with one record for every CDR3 protein. The repertoire holds 150,000 or so distinct CDR3 sequences, roughly 36% seen once, with nearly 9% in the top ten. The sample taken for sequencing was peripheral blood. Source of these receptors: a man aged 25-45 years with Graves' ophthalmopathy.

This chain joins TRBV30 and TRBJ1-5, with 7 bases fitting TRBD1. This CDR3 is built from 13 residues. Germline loops: CDR1 GTSNPN, CDR2 SVGIG (reference sequence). V shed 2 bases and J 7 bases; nucleotides not matched to a gene: 5. CDR3 residues: CAWSLTGLQPQHF. DNA of the CDR3: TGTGCCTGGAGTTTGACAGGGCTACAGCCCCAGCATTTT. Based on the CDR3 plus reference TRBV30 and TRBJ1-5, the full variable domain is SQTIHQWPATLVQPVGSPLSLECTVEGTSNPNLYWYRQAAGRGLQLLFYSVGIGQISSEVPQNLSASRPQDRQFILSSKKLLLSDSGFYLCAWSLTGLQPQHFGDGTRLSIL.

This chain uses TRBV30 with TRBJ2-7; the D gene is possibly TRBD1 (6 bases). V was cut by 1 base and J by 1 base, with 11 bases left in between. The germline CDR1 and CDR2 sequences are GTSNPN and SVGIG (reference sequence). The CDR3 totals 14 residues. The CDR3 DNA follows: TGTGCCTGGAGTGCTATGGACAGTTCCTACGAGCAGTACTTC. It yields the protein CAWSAMDSSYEQYF.

This rearrangement joins TRBV20-1 to TRBJ1-1; D might be TRBD1 (6 bases). From germline, CDR1 is DFQATT and CDR2 SNEGSKA (reference sequence). The CDR3 is 13 residues long. Trimming shortened V by 6 bases and J by 4 bases, and 15 bases separated the two germline ends. The CDR3 loop reads CSAGGRGGTEAFF. The CDR3 region has the DNA TGCAGTGCCGGAGGGAGAGGGGGCACTGAAGCTTTCTTT.

This clonotype was detected ten times or more. The V call is TRBV6-1, the J call TRBJ1-5; D not resolved. The CDR3 length is 15 residues. V lost 1 base and J lost 6, with 13 bases in between. Germline V gene lookup returns CDR1 MNHNS and CDR2 SASEGT. CDR3 in amino acids: CASSEGANQRQPQHF. Written as DNA, the CDR3 is TGTGCCAGCAGTGAAGGGGCCAATCAGCGTCAGCCCCAGCATTTT.

As to this clonotype: One end of the junction does not line up with germline, which may come from a read error. The chain has TRBV7-7 and TRBJ2-2, with D unclear. The CDR3 runs to 14 residues. Per the germline V gene, CDR1 is SSHAT and CDR2 is FNYEAQ (reference sequence). CDR3 loop: CASSLVQNTGELFF. CDR3 coding DNA: TGTGCTAGCAGCTTAGTACAGAACACCGGGGAGCTGTTTTTT.

This clonotype has ten or more counts. The chain is built from TRBV7-2 and TRBJ1-5; D is unresolved. CDR1 is SGHTA, CDR2 FQGNSA, per germline. V shed 1 base and J shed 5 bases, with 12 bases lying between them. The CDR3 extends over 15 amino acids. CDR3 nucleotide sequence: TGTGCCAGCAGCTTAGTCGCTACCCCAGATCAGCCCCAGCATTTT. Its protein is CASSLVATPDQPQHF.

For the CDR3, the DNA is TGTGCCAGCAGTGACAGGGGTTTAGGGGAGCTGTTTTTT. Protein product: CASSDRGLGELFF. The rearrangement joins TRBV2 to TRBJ2-2; D might be TRBD1 (6 bases). CDR3 length equals 13 residues. With 3 bases removed from V and 8 bases from J, the gap between germline ends came to 10 bases. Germline V gene sequence: CDR1 SNHLY, CDR2 FYNNEI.

This CDR3 reads CASRLSSGRVNTQYF. The CDR3 region has the DNA TGTGCCAGCAGACTTTCTAGCGGGAGAGTGAATACGCAGTATTTT. The chain employs TRBV12-3 or TRBV12-4 and TRBJ2-3, with 10 bases identical to TRBD2. After removal of 6 bases from V and 7 bases from J, the junction contained 10 bases not matched to a gene. This CDR3 is 15 amino acids long.

This clonotype was observed once. The chain combines TRBV10-3 with TRBJ1-6; D not resolved. The CDR3 has 15 residues. Deletions cut 0 bases from V and 10 bases from J, with 13 bases between. Germline-derived CDR1 and CDR2 are ENHRY and SYGVKD. CDR3 nucleotide sequence: TGTGCCATCAGTGAGTCAACTGACCTTGGATCACCCCTCCACTTT. Translating it yields CAISESTDLGSPLHF.

This clonotype was counted at least ten times. The chain has TRBV5-1 and TRBJ2-7; a possible D gene is TRBD1 (5 bases). There are 14 residues in the CDR3. V lost 1 base, J lost 2 bases, and 10 bases lay in between. CDR1 is SGHRS and CDR2 is YFSETQ in the germline V gene. This chain's CDR3 is CASSLKQGPYEQYF. The CDR3 DNA follows: TGCGCCAGCAGCTTGAAGCAGGGTCCCTACGAGCAGTACTTC.

This clonotype occurred many times. The chain has TRBV5-4 and TRBJ1-6; D is uncertain. This CDR3 is built from 16 residues. V was shortened by 4 bases and J by 1 base, with 12 bases between the two germline ends. Germline loops: CDR1 SGHNT, CDR2 YYREEE (reference sequence). The CDR3 sequence: CASSALRSSYNSPLHF. The CDR3 nucleotides read TGTGCCAGCAGCGCCCTCAGATCTTCCTATAATTCACCCCTCCACTTT.

This clonotype was recorded at least ten times. In DNA, the CDR3 is TGTGCCAGCAGCGTTAGCGGAGGGACCTACGAGCAGTACTTC. Amino acid sequence: CASSVSGGTYEQYF. The V and J genes are TRBV9 and TRBJ2-7; possibly TRBD2 for D (6 bases). Germline CDR1 reads SGDLS; CDR2 reads YYNGEE. V gave up 2 bases and J gave up 2 bases, with 11 bases separating them. The CDR3 spans 14 residues. Using reference TRBV9 and TRBJ2-7 for the parts outside the CDR3, the full variable domain is DSGVTQTPKHLITATGQRVTLRCSPRSGDLSVYWYQQSLDQGLQFLIQYYNGEERAKGNILERFSAQQFPDLHSELNLSSLELGDSALYFCASSVSGGTYEQYFGPGTRLTVT.

This clonotype has at least ten counts. The chain employs TRBV18 and TRBJ1-1, with D hard to call. Germline V gene data show CDR1 as KGHSH and CDR2 as LQKENI. This CDR3 is 13 amino acids long. The ends were cut back, 1 base at V and 4 bases at J, with 7 bases in the middle. CDR3 nucleotides: TGTGCCAGCTCACCACGGCTAGTCACTGAAGCTTTCTTT. Amino acids: CASSPRLVTEAFF.

In this sample, this clonotype turned up many times. This sequence joins TRBV19 and TRBJ2-7, with D unclear. The CDR3 consists of 14 residues. The ends were cut back, 3 bases at V and 2 bases at J, with 11 bases in the middle. CDR1 and CDR2 from the germline V gene are LNHDA and SQIVND (reference sequence). CDR3 nucleotide sequence: TGTGCCAGTAGTATCCCGGGCGGAACCTACGAGCAGTACTTC. Translation gives CASSIPGGTYEQYF.

The rearrangement joins TRBV6-1 to TRBJ2-7, with TRBD1 matching over 8 bases. The CDR3 runs 14 residues. The germline gives CDR1 MNHNS, CDR2 SASEGT. V gave up 5 bases and J gave up 5 bases; unmatched junction bases: 8. The DNA for the CDR3 is TGTGCCAGCAGTCGCGACAGGGGTAGTCACGAGCAGTACTTC. Protein: CASSRDRGSHEQYF.

The rearrangement uses TRBV11-2 and TRBJ2-5, with D perhaps TRBD1 (7 bases). V was cut by 3 bases and J by 1 base, with 12 bases left in between. This CDR3 comprises 15 residues. CDR1 is SGHAT and CDR2 is FQNNGV in the germline V gene. CDR3 sequence reads: CASSLEGASQETQYF. The CDR3 coding sequence is TGTGCCAGCAGCTTGGAGGGGGCGTCCCAAGAGACCCAGTACTTC.

This chain uses TRBV7-8 with TRBJ2-7; possibly TRBD2 for D (5 bases). Germline V gives CDR1 SGHVS, CDR2 FQNEAQ. The V and J ends lost 5 bases and 7 bases respectively, with 12 bases between them. The length of the CDR3 is 12 residues. CDR3 amino acids: CASSPTAGEQYF. The CDR3 DNA reads as TGTGCCAGCAGCCCAACGGCGGGTGAGCAGTACTTC.

The chain employs TRBV29-1 and TRBJ2-5; the D gene is possibly TRBD1 (6 bases). Trimming cost V 6 bases and J 5 bases, with 16 bases left between them. The CDR3 is made up of 13 amino acids. The germline CDR1 and CDR2 sequences are SQVTM and ANQGSEA. The CDR3 protein is CSVPLEGVETQYF. The CDR3 DNA sequence: TGCAGCGTGCCATTAGAGGGGGTTGAGACCCAGTACTTC. The full variable domain, in which reference TRBV29-1 and TRBJ2-5 provide the parts outside the CDR3, is SAVISQKPSRDICQRGTSLTIQCQVDSQVTMMFWYRQQPGQSLTLIATANQGSEATYESGFVIDKFPISRPNLTFSTLTVSNMSPEDSSIYLCSVPLEGVETQYFGPGTRLLVL.

This clonotype was recorded many times. The V gene is TRBV2, the J gene TRBJ2-5, with TRBD1 matching over 11 bases. J lost 5 bases, V lost 3 bases, and 5 bases had no gene match. This CDR3 region has 15 residues. CDR1 SNHLY and CDR2 FYNNEI come from the germline V gene. The DNA of the CDR3 is TGTGCCAGCAGTGATTGGACAGGGGGCGGGGAGACCCAGTACTTC. This sequence encodes CASSDWTGGGETQYF. The variable domain in full, with the rest retrieved from reference TRBV2 and TRBJ2-5, is EPEVTQTPSHQVTQMGQEVILRCVPISNHLYFYWYRQILGQKVEFLVSFYNNEISEKSEIFDDQFSVERPDGSNFTLKIRSTKLEDSAMYFCASSDWTGGGETQYFGPGTRLLVL.

This clonotype was counted many times. This chain links TRBV5-6 with TRBJ2-7; D may match TRBD1 or TRBD2 (5 bases each). This CDR3 has 13 amino acids. The V end lost 6 bases, the J end lost 5 bases, and 15 bases lay between the germline ends. CDR1 SGHDT and CDR2 YYEEEE come from the germline V gene. CDR3 sequence: CASNQGALHEQYF. The CDR3, as DNA: TGTGCCAGCAACCAGGGAGCTCTCCACGAGCAGTACTTC.

This rearrangement joins TRBV11-2 to TRBJ1-1; D not certain. The CDR3 totals 18 residues. The V gene's germline CDR1 is SGHAT and CDR2 FQNNGV. V was cut by 1 base and J by 0 bases, with 18 bases left in between. The CDR3 reads CASSLGPTRQTLNTEAFF. Here the CDR3 DNA reads TGTGCCAGCAGCTTAGGACCGACCCGACAAACCTTGAACACTGAAGCTTTCTTT.